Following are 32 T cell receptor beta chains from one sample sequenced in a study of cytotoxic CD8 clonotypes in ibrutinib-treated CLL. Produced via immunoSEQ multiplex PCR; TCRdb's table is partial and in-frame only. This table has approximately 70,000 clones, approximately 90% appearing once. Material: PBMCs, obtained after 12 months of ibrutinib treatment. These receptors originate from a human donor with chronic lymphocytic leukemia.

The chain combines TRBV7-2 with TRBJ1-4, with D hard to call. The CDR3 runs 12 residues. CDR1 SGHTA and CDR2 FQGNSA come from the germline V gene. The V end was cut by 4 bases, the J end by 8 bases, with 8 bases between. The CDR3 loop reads CASSSTREKLFF. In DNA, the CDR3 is TGTGCCAGCAGCTCCACCCGGGAAAAACTGTTTTTT.

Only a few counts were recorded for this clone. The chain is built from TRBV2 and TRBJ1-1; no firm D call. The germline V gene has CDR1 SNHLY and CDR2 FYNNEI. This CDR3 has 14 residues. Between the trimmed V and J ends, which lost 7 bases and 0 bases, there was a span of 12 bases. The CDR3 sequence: CASMKLQLNTEAFF. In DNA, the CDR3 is TGTGCCAGCATGAAACTTCAATTGAACACTGAAGCTTTCTTT.

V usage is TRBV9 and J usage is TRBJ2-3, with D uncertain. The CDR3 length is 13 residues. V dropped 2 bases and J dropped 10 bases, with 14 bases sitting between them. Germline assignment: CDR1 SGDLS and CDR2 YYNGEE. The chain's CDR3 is CASSVDPRSAQYF. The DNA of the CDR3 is TGTGCCAGCAGCGTGGATCCTCGATCGGCGCAGTATTTT.

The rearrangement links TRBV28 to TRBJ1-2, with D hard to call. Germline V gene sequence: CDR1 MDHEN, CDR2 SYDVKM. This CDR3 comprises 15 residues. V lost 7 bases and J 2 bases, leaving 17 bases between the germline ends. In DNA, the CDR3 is TGTGCCAGCATTCAATCCGGGCAGGACAACTATGGCTACACCTTC. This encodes CASIQSGQDNYGYTF.

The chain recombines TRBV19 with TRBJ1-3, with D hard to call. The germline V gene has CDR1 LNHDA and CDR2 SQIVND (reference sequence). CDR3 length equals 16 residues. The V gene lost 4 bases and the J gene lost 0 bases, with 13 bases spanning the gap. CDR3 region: CASSRTGVYSGNTIYF. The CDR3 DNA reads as TGTGCCAGTAGTAGAACCGGGGTCTACTCTGGAAACACCATATATTTT.

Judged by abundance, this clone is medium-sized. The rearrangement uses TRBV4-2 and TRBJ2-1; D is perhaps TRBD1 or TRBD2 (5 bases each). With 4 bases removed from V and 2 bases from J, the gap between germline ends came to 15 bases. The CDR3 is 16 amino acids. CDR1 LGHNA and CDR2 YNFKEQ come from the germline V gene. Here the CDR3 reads CASSPRGVETYNEQFF. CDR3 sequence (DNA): TGTGCCAGCAGCCCCCGGGGCGTAGAAACCTACAATGAGCAGTTCTTC.

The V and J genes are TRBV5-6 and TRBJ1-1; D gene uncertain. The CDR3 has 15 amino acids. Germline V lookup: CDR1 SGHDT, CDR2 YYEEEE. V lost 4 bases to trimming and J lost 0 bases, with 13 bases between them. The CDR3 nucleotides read TGTGCCAGCAGCCCGTATGGACCGTTGAACACTGAAGCTTTCTTT. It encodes CASSPYGPLNTEAFF.

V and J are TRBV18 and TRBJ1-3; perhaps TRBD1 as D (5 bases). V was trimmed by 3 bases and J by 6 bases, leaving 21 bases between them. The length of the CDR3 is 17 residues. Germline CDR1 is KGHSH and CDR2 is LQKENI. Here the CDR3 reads CASSPRGTMTNLNTIYF. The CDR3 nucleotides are TGTGCCAGCTCACCGCGAGGGACGATGACTAACTTAAACACCATATATTTT.

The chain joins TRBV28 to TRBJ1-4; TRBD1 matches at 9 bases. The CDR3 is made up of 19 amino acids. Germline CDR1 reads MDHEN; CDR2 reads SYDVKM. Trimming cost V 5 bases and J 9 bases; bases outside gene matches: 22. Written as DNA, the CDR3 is TGTGCCAGCAGTATTCAGCGGGACAGGGACACCAAGAGGCACCAAAAACTGTTTTTT. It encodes CASSIQRDRDTKRHQKLFF.

CDR3 in DNA: TGTGCCAGCAGTCCAGGGGTTCTCGCTGGAAACACCATATATTTT. Its translation: CASSPGVLAGNTIYF. This chain connects TRBV28 to TRBJ1-3, with TRBD1 as a possible D gene (6 bases). The CDR3 spans 15 residues. In germline, CDR1 is MDHEN, CDR2 SYDVKM. V dropped 5 bases and J dropped 2 bases, with 13 bases sitting between them. Supplemented by reference TRBV28 and TRBJ1-3, the full variable domain reads DVKVTQSSRYLVKRTGEKVFLECVQDMDHENMFWYRQDPGLGLRLIYFSYDVKMKEKGDIPEGYSVSREKKERFSLILESASTNQTSMYLCASSPGVLAGNTIYFGEGSWLTVV.

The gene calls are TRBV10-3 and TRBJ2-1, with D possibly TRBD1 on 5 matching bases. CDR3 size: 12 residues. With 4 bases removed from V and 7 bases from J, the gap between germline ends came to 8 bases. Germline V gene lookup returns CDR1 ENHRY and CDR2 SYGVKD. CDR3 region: CAISGGSNEQFF. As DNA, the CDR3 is TGTGCCATCAGTGGGGGCAGTAATGAGCAGTTCTTC.

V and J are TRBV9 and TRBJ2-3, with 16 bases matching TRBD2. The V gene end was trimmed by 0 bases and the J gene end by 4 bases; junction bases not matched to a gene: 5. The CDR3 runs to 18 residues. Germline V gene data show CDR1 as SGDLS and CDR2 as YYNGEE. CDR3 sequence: CASSVEGLAGGVADTQYF. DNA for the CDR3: TGTGCCAGCAGCGTAGAGGGACTAGCGGGAGGGGTCGCAGATACGCAGTATTTT.

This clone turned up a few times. The CDR3 loop is CASSAPGASSYNEQFF. The CDR3 DNA reads TGTGCCAGTAGTGCCCCAGGGGCGAGCTCCTACAATGAGCAGTTCTTC. The V gene is TRBV19, the J gene TRBJ2-1; maybe TRBD1 (6 bases). The germline V gene encodes CDR1 LNHDA and CDR2 SQIVND (reference sequence). Trimming left V 5 bases short and J 0 bases short, with 14 bases between. The CDR3 is made up of 16 amino acids.

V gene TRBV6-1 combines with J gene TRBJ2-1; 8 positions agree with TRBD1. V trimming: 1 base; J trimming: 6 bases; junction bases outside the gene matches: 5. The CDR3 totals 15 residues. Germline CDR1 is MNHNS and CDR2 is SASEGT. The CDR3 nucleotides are TGTGCCAGCAGTGAAGGTCAGGGGGCGATCAATGAGCAGTTCTTC. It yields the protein CASSEGQGAINEQFF.

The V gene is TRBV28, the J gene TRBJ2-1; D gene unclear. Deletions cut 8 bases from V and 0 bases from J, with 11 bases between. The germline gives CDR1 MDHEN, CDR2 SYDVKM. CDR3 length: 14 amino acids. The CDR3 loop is CASSQPSSYNEQFF. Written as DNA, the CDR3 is TGTGCCAGCTCTCAGCCGAGCTCCTACAATGAGCAGTTCTTC.

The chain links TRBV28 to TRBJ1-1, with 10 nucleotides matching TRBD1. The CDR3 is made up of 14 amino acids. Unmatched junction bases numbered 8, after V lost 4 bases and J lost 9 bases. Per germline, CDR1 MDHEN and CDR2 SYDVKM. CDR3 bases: TGTGCCAGCAGTTCGGACAGGGGGAACCGGAAAGCTTTCTTT. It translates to CASSSDRGNRKAFF. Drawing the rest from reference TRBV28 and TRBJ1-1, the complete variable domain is DVKVTQSSRYLVKRTGEKVFLECVQDMDHENMFWYRQDPGLGLRLIYFSYDVKMKEKGDIPEGYSVSREKKERFSLILESASTNQTSMYLCASSSDRGNRKAFFGQGTRLTVV.

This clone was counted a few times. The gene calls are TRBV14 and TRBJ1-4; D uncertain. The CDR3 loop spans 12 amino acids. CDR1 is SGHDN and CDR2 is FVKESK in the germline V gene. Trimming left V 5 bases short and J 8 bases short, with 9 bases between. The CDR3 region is CASSEIGEKLFF. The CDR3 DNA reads TGTGCCAGCAGCGAAATAGGGGAAAAACTGTTTTTT.

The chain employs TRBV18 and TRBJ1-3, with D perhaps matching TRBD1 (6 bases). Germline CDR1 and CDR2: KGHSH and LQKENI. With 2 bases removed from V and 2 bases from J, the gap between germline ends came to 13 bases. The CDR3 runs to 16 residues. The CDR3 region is CASSPYSQGPGNTIYF. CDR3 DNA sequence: TGTGCCAGCTCACCATATTCACAGGGCCCTGGAAACACCATATATTTT.

The CDR3 region is CASSFGQGAHEQYF. The CDR3 nucleotides read TGTGCCAGCAGCTTCGGGCAGGGGGCCCACGAGCAGTACTTC. This sequence joins TRBV5-4 and TRBJ2-7; 8 positions match TRBD1. Germline V gives CDR1 SGHNT, CDR2 YYREEE (reference sequence). The CDR3 has 14 residues. V lost 2 bases and J lost 5; bases outside the gene matches: 6.

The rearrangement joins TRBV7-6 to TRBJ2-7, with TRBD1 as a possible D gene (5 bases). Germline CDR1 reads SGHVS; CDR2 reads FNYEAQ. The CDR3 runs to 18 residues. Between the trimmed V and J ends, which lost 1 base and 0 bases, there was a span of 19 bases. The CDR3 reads CASSLGPLSRAYSYEQYF. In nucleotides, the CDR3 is TGTGCCAGCAGCTTAGGCCCATTGAGCAGGGCCTACTCCTACGAGCAGTACTTC.

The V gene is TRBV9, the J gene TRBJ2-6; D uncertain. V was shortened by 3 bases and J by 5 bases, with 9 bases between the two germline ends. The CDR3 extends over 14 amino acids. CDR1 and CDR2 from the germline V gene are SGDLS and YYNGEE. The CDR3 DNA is TGTGCCAGCAGCGGCAGATATCGGGCCAACGTCCTGACTTTC. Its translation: CASSGRYRANVLTF.

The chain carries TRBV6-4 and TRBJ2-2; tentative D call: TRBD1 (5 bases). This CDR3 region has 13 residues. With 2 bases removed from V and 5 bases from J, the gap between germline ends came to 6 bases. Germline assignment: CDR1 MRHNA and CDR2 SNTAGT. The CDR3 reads CASSDKGTGELFF. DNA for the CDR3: TGTGCCAGCAGTGACAAGGGGACCGGGGAGCTGTTTTTT.

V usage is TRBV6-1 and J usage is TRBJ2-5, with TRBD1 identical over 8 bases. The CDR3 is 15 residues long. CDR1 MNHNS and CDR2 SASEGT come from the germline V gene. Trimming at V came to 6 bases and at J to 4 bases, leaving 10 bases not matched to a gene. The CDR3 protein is CASRSPDRGRETQYF. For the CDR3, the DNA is TGTGCCAGCAGATCCCCTGACAGGGGAAGAGAGACCCAGTACTTC.

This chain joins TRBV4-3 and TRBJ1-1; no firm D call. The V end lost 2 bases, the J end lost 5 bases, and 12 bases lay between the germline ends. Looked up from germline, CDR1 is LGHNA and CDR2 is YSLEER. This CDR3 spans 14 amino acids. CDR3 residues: CASSQTVGRTEAFF. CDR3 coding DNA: TGCGCCAGCAGCCAAACGGTAGGAAGGACTGAAGCTTTCTTT.

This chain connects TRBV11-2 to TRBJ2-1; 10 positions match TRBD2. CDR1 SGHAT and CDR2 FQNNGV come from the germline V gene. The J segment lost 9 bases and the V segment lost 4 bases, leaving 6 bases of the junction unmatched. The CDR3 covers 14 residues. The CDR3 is CASSSPWTSGEQFF. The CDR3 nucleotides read TGTGCCAGCAGCTCTCCGTGGACTAGCGGTGAGCAGTTCTTC.

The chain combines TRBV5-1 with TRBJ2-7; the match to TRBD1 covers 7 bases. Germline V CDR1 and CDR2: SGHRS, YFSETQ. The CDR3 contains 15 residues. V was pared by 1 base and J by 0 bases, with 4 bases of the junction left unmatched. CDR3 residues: CASSLSRGPSYEQYF. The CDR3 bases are TGCGCCAGCAGCTTGAGTAGGGGGCCCTCCTACGAGCAGTACTTC.

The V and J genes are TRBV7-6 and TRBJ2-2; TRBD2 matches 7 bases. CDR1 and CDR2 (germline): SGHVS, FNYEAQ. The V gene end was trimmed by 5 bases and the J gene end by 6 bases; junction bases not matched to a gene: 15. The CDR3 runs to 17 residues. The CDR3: CASSNSPGLVEAGELFF. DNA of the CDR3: TGTGCCAGCAGCAATAGCCCCGGACTAGTGGAGGCCGGGGAGCTGTTTTTT.

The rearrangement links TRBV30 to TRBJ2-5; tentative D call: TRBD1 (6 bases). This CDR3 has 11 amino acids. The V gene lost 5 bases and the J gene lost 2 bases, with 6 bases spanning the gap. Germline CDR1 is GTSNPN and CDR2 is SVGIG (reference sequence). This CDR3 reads CAWGQQETQYF. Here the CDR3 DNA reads TGTGCCTGGGGACAGCAAGAGACCCAGTACTTC.

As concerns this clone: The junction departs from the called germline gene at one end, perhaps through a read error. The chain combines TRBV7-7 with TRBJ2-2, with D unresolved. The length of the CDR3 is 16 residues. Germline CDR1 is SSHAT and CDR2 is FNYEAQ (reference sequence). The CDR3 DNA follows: TGTGCTAGCAGCCTCGGACGGAGCGCGAACACCGGGGAGCTGTTTTTT. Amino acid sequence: CASSLGRSANTGELFF.

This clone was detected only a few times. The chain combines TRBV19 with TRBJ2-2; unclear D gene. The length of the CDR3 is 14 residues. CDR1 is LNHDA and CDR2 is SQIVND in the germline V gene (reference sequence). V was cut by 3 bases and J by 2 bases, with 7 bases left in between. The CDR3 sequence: CASSISQNTGELFF. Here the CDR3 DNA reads TGTGCCAGTAGTATTTCGCAAAACACCGGGGAGCTGTTTTTT.

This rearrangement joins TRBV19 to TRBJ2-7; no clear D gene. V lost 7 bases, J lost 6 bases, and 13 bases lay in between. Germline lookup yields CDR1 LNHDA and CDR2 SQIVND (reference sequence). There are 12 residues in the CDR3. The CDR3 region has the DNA TGTGCCAGTATCCCCCACCACCCCGAGCAGTACTTC. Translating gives CASIPHHPEQYF.

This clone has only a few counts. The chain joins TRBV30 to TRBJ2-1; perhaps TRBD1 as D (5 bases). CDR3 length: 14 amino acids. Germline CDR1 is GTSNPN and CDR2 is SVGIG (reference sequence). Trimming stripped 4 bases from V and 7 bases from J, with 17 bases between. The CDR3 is CAWNAGRVSNEQFF. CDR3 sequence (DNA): TGTGCCTGGAACGCCGGCAGGGTCTCGAATGAGCAGTTCTTC. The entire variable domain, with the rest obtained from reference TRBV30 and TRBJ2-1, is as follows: SQTIHQWPATLVQPVGSPLSLECTVEGTSNPNLYWYRQAAGRGLQLLFYSVGIGQISSEVPQNLSASRPQDRQFILSSKKLLLSDSGFYLCAWNAGRVSNEQFFGPGTRLTVL.